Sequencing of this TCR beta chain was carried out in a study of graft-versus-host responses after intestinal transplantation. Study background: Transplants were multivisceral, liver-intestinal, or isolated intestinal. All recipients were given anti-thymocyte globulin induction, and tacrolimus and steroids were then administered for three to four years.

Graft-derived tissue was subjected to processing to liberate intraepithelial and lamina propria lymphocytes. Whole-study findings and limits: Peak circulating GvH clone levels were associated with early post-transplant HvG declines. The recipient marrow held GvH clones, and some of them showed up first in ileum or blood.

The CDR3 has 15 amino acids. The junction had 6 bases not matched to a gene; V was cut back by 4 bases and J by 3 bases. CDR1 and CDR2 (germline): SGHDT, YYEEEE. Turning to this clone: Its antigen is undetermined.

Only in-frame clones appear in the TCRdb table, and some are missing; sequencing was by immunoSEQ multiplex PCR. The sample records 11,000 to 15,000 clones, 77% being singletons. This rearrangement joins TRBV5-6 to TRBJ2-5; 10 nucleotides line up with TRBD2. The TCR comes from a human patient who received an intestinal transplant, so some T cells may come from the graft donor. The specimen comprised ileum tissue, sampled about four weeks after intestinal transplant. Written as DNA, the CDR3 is TGTGCCAGCAGCCCCATAGCGGGGGGCGAAGAGACCCAGTACTTC. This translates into CASSPIAGGEETQYF. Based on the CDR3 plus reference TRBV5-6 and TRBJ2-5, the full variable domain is DAGVTQSPTHLIKTRGQQVTLRCSPKSGHDTVSWYQQALGQGPQFIFQYYEEEERQRGNFPDRFSGHQFPNYSSELNVNALLLGDSALYLCASSPIAGGEETQYFGPGTRLLVL.